Listed below are T cell receptor beta chains from one sample, sequenced in a study of post-analysis software for immune sequencing data. TCRdb re-derived calls from the PCR reads in MiXCR, one entry per CDR3 protein. The sample has approximately 570,000 distinct CDR3 sequences; about 44% are singletons. Sample: blood. These receptors originate from a girl under 18 with multiple sclerosis. Each CDR3 is given without its conserved first and last residue.

TRBV10-3,TRBJ2-1,13,AITTSRDSYNEQF
TRBV7-9,TRBJ2-7,12,ASSPVDGTYEQY
TRBV6-5,TRBJ2-7,9,ASRSRAEQY
TRBV12-3/TRBV12-4,TRBJ2-1,14,ASSRTGRSSYNEQF
TRBV5-1,TRBJ2-1,14,ASSLGQDLGSQEQF
TRBV7-2,TRBJ1-2,14,ASSPRQGVNNYGYT
TRBV12-3/TRBV12-4,TRBJ2-7,14,ASSLSASGGAGEQY
TRBV12-3/TRBV12-4,TRBJ2-1,12,ASRFSGGLSEQF
TRBV4-1,TRBJ2-3,14,ASSQDFVRGTDTQY
TRBV7-9,TRBJ1-1,11,AGARQGNTEAF
TRBV12-3/TRBV12-4,TRBJ2-7,11,ASSLGGTYEQY
TRBV4-1,TRBJ2-7,15,ASSQVGLSGSSNEQY
TRBV9,TRBJ1-1,12,ASSPQWGNTEAF
TRBV29-1,TRBJ2-4,11,SGVDLAKNIQY
TRBV5-1,TRBJ2-7,12,ASSLGDRDHEQY
TRBV12-3/TRBV12-4,TRBJ2-1,15,ASSLGLALASYNEQF
TRBV25-1,TRBJ2-3,14,ASSDYLGGSTDTQY
TRBV20-1,TRBJ1-5,10,SASIVNQPQH
TRBV10-3,TRBJ2-1,12,AIGTSGTHNEQF
TRBV7-8,TRBJ2-1,13,ASSFLGLAGSGQF
TRBV6-5,TRBJ1-6,11,ASSYSHNSPLH
TRBV7-9,TRBJ2-1,14,ASSSTDGSSYNEQF
TRBV5-1,TRBJ2-1,13,ASSLGSGVSDEQF
TRBV19,TRBJ1-6,12,ASSTGQGNSPLH
TRBV6-5,TRBJ2-1,14,ASSSPGGATGNEQF
TRBV12-3/TRBV12-4,TRBJ2-1,13,ASSLREAGGPEQF
TRBV7-9,TRBJ2-7,13,ASSSSDNRLYEQY
TRBV12-3/TRBV12-4,TRBJ1-2,13,AGSRQGPGLLGYT
TRBV20-1,TRBJ1-5,14,SARRSGTGGNQPQH
TRBV4-2,TRBJ2-2,11,ASSQIRGGELF
TRBV20-1,TRBJ1-5,11,SASQGGNQPQH
TRBV12-3/TRBV12-4,TRBJ1-1,13,ASSPRTGSFTEAF
TRBV6-5,TRBJ2-5,11,ASRIDRGETQY
TRBV12-3/TRBV12-4,TRBJ1-2,11,ASSLASAYGYT
TRBV12-3/TRBV12-4,TRBJ2-1,12,ASSFYGVSNEQF
TRBV7-2,TRBJ2-3,10,ASSLQPDTQY
TRBV20-1,TRBJ2-1,13,SASRAAPLGIGQF
TRBV7-9,TRBJ2-5,12,ASSPPQGGNEQY
TRBV3-1,TRBJ1-2,11,ASSQGPGDGYT
TRBV3-1,TRBJ1-1,15,ASSPYPTGGRDTEAF
TRBV5-5,TRBJ2-1,14,ASSSVGPRGYNEQF
TRBV12-3/TRBV12-4,TRBJ2-7,13,ASRSRTDSSYEQY
TRBV29-1,TRBJ2-3,12,SGSTGGSTDTQY
TRBV9,TRBJ2-2,14,ASSVQLAGAGRELF
TRBV20-1,TRBJ1-2,11,SARPGTNYGYT
TRBV3-1,TRBJ1-2,13,ASSQDTTGGIGYT
TRBV12-3/TRBV12-4,TRBJ2-3,12,ASSLAGITDTQY
TRBV4-1,TRBJ2-3,13,ASSQRLLISDTQY